This T cell receptor (beta chain) was obtained from a study of blood T cell repertoires in COVID-19. The germline V and J ends were trimmed by 0 bases and 5 bases, with 8 bases remaining between them. Germline V CDR1 and CDR2: SGHTA, FQGNSA. CDR3 length: 14 amino acids. Some clones are missing from TCRdb's copy, which holds only in-frame ones; the method was immunoSEQ multiplex PCR. The data contain about 65,000 clones, approximately 93% of them singletons. This TCR was recovered from a man aged 70 or older with active COVID-19. Source material: peripheral blood. The chain combines TRBV7-2 with TRBJ1-5, with D hard to call. The CDR3 reads CASSLASVDQPQHF. In DNA, the CDR3 is TGTGCCAGCAGCTTAGCGAGCGTTGATCAGCCCCAGCATTTT.